The clone carrying this T cell receptor (beta chain) appeared a few times. When replicate PCRs were run on sorted subsets, they used 200 to 250 ng DNA, about 30,000 T cell genomes. Here immunoSEQ multiplex PCR was the method, and the copy in TCRdb shows in-frame clones only, minus some. The sample shows about 190,000 clones, over 50% of them seen only once. Investigators divided CD4+ cells into CD45RA+ naive and CD45RA-negative memory subsets. The sample belongs to a study of shared clonotypes between healthy human individuals. Across the study: CD4 naive and CD4 memory each took three plates per donor, while CD8 naive took two and CD8 memory one.

Deletions cut 0 bases from V and 5 bases from J, with 17 bases between. From germline, CDR1 is KGHSH and CDR2 LQKENI. CDR3 length: 17 residues. Material for sequencing was memory CD4+ T cells sorted from blood. Sample subset: CD45RA-negative fraction. The J gene is TRBJ1-5, the V gene TRBV18; D is perhaps TRBD1 (5 bases). The TCR comes from a young man in good health. CDR3 in amino acids: CASSPPGGSLGDQPQHF. The CDR3 bases are TGTGCCAGCTCACCACCGGGCGGGTCCCTAGGGGATCAGCCCCAGCATTTT.